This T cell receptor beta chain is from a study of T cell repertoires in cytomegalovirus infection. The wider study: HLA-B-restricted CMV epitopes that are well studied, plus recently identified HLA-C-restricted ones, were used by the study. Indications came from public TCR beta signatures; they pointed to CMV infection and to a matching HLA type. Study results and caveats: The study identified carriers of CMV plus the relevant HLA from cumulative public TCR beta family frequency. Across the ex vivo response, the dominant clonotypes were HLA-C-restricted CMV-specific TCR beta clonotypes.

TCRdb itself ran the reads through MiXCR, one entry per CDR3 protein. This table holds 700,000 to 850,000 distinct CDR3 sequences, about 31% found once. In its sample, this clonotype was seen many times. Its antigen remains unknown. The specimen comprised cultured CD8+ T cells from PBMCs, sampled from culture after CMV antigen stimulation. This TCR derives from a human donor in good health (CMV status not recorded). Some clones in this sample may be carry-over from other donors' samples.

CDR3 nucleotide sequence: TGTGCCAGCGCCCGGGGTAATTCACCCCTCCACTTT. It translates to CASARGNSPLHF. The chain employs TRBV6-2 or TRBV6-3 and TRBJ1-6; D ambiguous. CDR1 and CDR2 (germline): MNHEY, SVGEGT. The V and J ends lost 8 bases and 6 bases respectively, with 8 bases between them. The CDR3 is 12 residues long.